The source of this T cell receptor (beta chain) is a study of T-cell reconstitution after alpha-beta-depleted transplantation in children. The length of the CDR3 is 12 residues. V lost 6 bases, J lost 11 bases, and 9 bases stayed unmatched. With respect to this clonotype: The antigen remains undetermined.

During its preparation, the TCRbeta library received unique molecular identifiers. One entry per CDR3 protein, called by TCRdb with MiXCR from the PCR reads. The sample lists 98,000 or so distinct CDR3 sequences; 23% were seen once. Study-wide results and caveats: When one year had passed after transplant, most T-cell counts and diversity came from newly produced T cells.

This chain links TRBV12-3 or TRBV12-4 with TRBJ1-1; 7 bases are shared with TRBD1. This TCR derives from a boy aged 2 to 10 with acute lymphoblastic leukemia, due to receive a stem cell transplant. Specimen: PBMCs, collected before TCRalphabeta/CD19-depleted stem cell transplant. As DNA, the CDR3 is TGTGCCAGCAGAGGACCAGGGGGGACGGCTTTCTTT. This codes for CASRGPGGTAFF.